The clone carrying this TCR beta chain was picked up a small number of times. The antigen is unknown. Of the isolated RNA, all was reverse transcribed, and so the sequenced material was expressed TCRB transcripts. Profiling relied on immunoSEQ multiplex PCR, and the TCRdb table lists in-frame clones only, not all of them. Of some 350,000 clones listed, roughly 9.8% are singletons. This entry belongs to a study of beta chain features in type 1 diabetes. The J segment lost 4 bases and the V segment lost 0 bases, leaving 2 bases of the junction unmatched. This CDR3 contains 14 residues. Germline CDR1 reads MGHRA; CDR2 reads YSYEKL. Study-wide results and limits: When Type 1 diabetes patients were examined, their TCRB CDR3s proved moderately but significantly shorter in all four CD4+ subsets.

The purity of all sorted populations exceeded 98%. The sample was central memory CD4+ T cells from blood. The chain joins TRBV4-1 to TRBJ1-2, with TRBD1 identical over 7 bases. This TCR came from a man younger than 45 with type 1 diabetes. The CDR3 is CASSQEQGTYGYTF. The CDR3 nucleotides are TGCGCCAGCAGCCAAGAACAGGGGACCTATGGCTACACCTTC.